This note documents a single T cell receptor (beta chain) sequence. This sample is part of a study of beta chain features in type 1 diabetes. Naive, central memory, regulatory and stem cell-like memory cells within the CD4+ compartment were sorted using CD45RO/CCR7/CD25/CD127/CD95/CD27. Purities over 98% were achieved in all sorted populations. TCRB transcripts that were expressed got sequenced, as all of the isolated RNA had been reverse transcribed. Clones were sequenced by immunoSEQ multiplex PCR, and TCRdb holds only the in-frame ones, with some missing. This table has around 40,000 clones, 64% appearing once. Germline values: CDR1 SQVTM, CDR2 ANQGSEA. This CDR3 has 14 residues. Trimming at V came to 6 bases and at J to 3 bases, leaving 9 bases not matched to a gene.

This clonotype originated in a young woman in good health. This chain links TRBV29-1 with TRBJ2-7; 9 positions agree with TRBD1. Sequencing input: Tregs from blood. CDR3 loop: CSVTETGGFYEQYF. As DNA, the CDR3 is TGCAGCGTAACCGAGACAGGGGGTTTCTACGAGCAGTACTTC.